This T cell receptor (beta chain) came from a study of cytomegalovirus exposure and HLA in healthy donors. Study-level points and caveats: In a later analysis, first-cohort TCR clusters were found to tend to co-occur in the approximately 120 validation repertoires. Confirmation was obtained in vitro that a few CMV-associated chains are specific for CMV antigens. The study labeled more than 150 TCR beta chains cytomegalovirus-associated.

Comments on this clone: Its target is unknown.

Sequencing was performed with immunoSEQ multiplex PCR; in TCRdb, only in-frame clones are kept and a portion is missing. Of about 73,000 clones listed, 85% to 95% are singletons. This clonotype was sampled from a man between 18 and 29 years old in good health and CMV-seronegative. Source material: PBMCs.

The CDR3: CASSYGTLELFF. The CDR3, as DNA: TGTGCCAGTAGTTACGGGACACTGGAACTGTTTTTT. The chain carries TRBV19 and TRBJ1-4, with D perhaps matching TRBD1 (6 bases). Trimming pared 5 bases from V and 12 bases from J, leaving 13 bases between. This CDR3 comprises 12 residues. CDR1 and CDR2 (germline): LNHDA, SQIVND (reference sequence).